Detailed here is one T cell receptor (beta chain). V was pared by 7 bases and J by 0 bases, with 3 bases of the junction left unmatched. Germline values: CDR1 SNHLY, CDR2 FYNNEI. CDR3 length: 14 amino acids. This sample stems from a study of blood T cell repertoires in COVID-19. Study as a whole: Specimens from acute and convalescent COVID-19 originated in the United States, Italy and Spain. Sample material is recorded as cDNA or gDNA derived from T cells, B-cell-depleted T cells, or PBMCs.

Authors' methods: By means of reference gene primer amplification, nucleated cell counts were estimated. TCRdb's copy holds only in-frame clones and misses some; the assay was immunoSEQ multiplex PCR. V and J calls and clone size are as listed in that table; D and trimming were resolved from the DNA. The sample consists of approximately 350,000 clones, around 90% of them appearing once. Sequencing used peripheral blood. The clonotype comes from a man aged 35-49 years with acute or convalescent COVID-19. The V gene is TRBV2, the J gene TRBJ2-1; 7 bases are a match to TRBD2. CDR3 protein: CASIRTSSYNEQFF. CDR3 DNA sequence: TGTGCCAGCATTAGGACTAGCTCCTACAATGAGCAGTTCTTC.